Shown below are 9 T cell receptor beta chains from a single sample sequenced in a study of cytomegalovirus exposure and HLA in healthy donors. 60 Vbeta and 13 Jbeta primers were used in PCR. Assay: immunoSEQ multiplex PCR; the TCRdb copy retains only in-frame clones and omits some. The sample shows around 150,000 clones, roughly 78% of them seen only once. Specimen: PBMCs. These receptors were taken from a man younger than 45 in good health.

V gene TRBV6-4 combines with J gene TRBJ1-1; D unclear. Trimming removed 3 bases from V and 0 bases from J, with 5 bases in between. The length of the CDR3 is 13 residues. CDR1 and CDR2 (germline): MRHNA, SNTAGT. The CDR3 sequence is CASSEYMNTEAFF. CDR3 sequence (DNA): TGTGCCAGCAGTGAATACATGAACACTGAAGCTTTCTTT.

The chain is built from TRBV9 and TRBJ1-3; D may be TRBD1 (5 bases). CDR1 is SGDLS and CDR2 is YYNGEE in the germline V gene. V shed 0 bases and J shed 2 bases, with 12 bases lying between them. The CDR3 sequence is 16 residues long. The CDR3 sequence is CASSVGRGKAGNTIYF. CDR3 nucleotides: TGTGCCAGCAGCGTAGGTCGGGGGAAAGCTGGAAACACCATATATTTT.

The gene calls are TRBV5-4 and TRBJ1-2, with a possible D match to TRBD1 (6 bases). V lost 6 bases, J lost 8 bases, and 17 bases lay in between. Per germline, CDR1 SGHNT and CDR2 YYREEE (reference sequence). The CDR3 consists of 13 residues. The chain's CDR3 is CASTLQGVEGYTF. CDR3 DNA sequence: TGTGCCAGCACCCTACAGGGAGTCGAGGGCTACACCTTC.

The J gene is TRBJ1-2, the V gene TRBV7-9, with 8 bases aligning to TRBD1. V lost 5 bases and J lost 1; bases outside the gene matches: 9. Germline loops: CDR1 SEHNR, CDR2 FQNEAQ (reference sequence). CDR3 length: 16 residues. CDR3 amino acids: CASSRSNRGVNYGYTF. The DNA for the CDR3 is TGTGCCAGCAGCCGTTCAAACAGGGGGGTTAACTATGGCTACACCTTC.

Comments on this clone: Other DNA sequences of this sample code for an identical CDR3. The V call is TRBV19, the J call TRBJ2-7; the match to TRBD1 covers 8 bases. This CDR3 is 14 amino acids long. CDR1 is LNHDA and CDR2 is SQIVND in the germline V gene (reference sequence). Trimming cost V 5 bases and J 4 bases; bases outside gene matches: 7. CDR3 amino acids: CASSARQGSYEQYF. CDR3 nucleotide sequence: TGTGCCAGTAGTGCCAGACAGGGGTCTTACGAGCAGTACTTC.

V gene TRBV5-1 combines with J gene TRBJ2-1; TRBD2 matches 12 bases. Germline trimming cut 1 base from V and 7 bases from J; bases unmatched to any gene: 3. The CDR3 sequence is 15 residues long. Germline V gene data show CDR1 as SGHRS and CDR2 as YFSETQ. CDR3 nucleotides: TGCGCCAGCAGCTTGCCGACTAGCGGGAGTAATGAGCAGTTCTTC. It yields the protein CASSLPTSGSNEQFF.

The sample holds a few counts of this clone. The CDR3 bases are TGTGCCAGCCAGTACGAGCAGTACTTC. This gives the protein CASQYEQYF. V is TRBV25-1 and J is TRBJ2-7; D unclear. Trimming shortened V by 8 bases and J by 4 bases, and 3 bases separated the two germline ends. The CDR3 consists of 9 residues. Germline assignment: CDR1 MGHDK and CDR2 SYGVNS.

The CDR3 nucleotides are TGCAGCGAGTTCTCGGGTGCGGATGGCTACACCTTC. Its protein is CSEFSGADGYTF. V gene TRBV29-1 combines with J gene TRBJ1-2; D uncertain. This CDR3 has 12 residues. Trimming removed 7 bases at V and 6 bases at J, with 15 bases between. CDR1 and CDR2 from the germline V gene are SQVTM and ANQGSEA. The full variable domain, its missing parts supplied by reference TRBV29-1 and TRBJ1-2, is SAVISQKPSRDICQRGTSLTIQCQVDSQVTMMFWYRQQPGQSLTLIATANQGSEATYESGFVIDKFPISRPNLTFSTLTVSNMSPEDSSIYLCSEFSGADGYTFGSGTRLTVV.

V usage is TRBV6-5 and J usage is TRBJ2-3, with 9 bases that match TRBD2. CDR3 length: 15 amino acids. V was pared by 7 bases and J by 4 bases, with 9 bases of the junction left unmatched. Germline V gene lookup returns CDR1 MNHEY and CDR2 SVGAGI. In DNA, the CDR3 is TGTGCCAGCAACATAGCGGGAGTGAACTCAGATACGCAGTATTTT. Its translation is CASNIAGVNSDTQYF.